The next 3 T cell receptor beta chains were all read from a single sample in a study of molecular identifiers for immune sequencing clone quantification. A single record per CDR3 protein comes from TCRdb applying MiXCR to the PCR reads. The sample consists of more than 95,000 distinct CDR3 sequences, 24% of them appearing once. The source material was naive CD8+ T cells from blood, with Jurkat cell RNA spiked in. The subset denotes: FACS-sorted CD8+CD4-CCR7+CD45RA+ naive T cells. Every receptor here comes from a human donor in good health. Some libraries in this study had Jurkat cell RNA spiked in.

This chain joins TRBV29-1 and TRBJ2-7; 9 nucleotides match TRBD2. The germline CDR1 and CDR2 sequences are SQVTM and ANQGSEA. The J segment lost 1 base and the V segment lost 7 bases, leaving 29 bases of the junction unmatched. The CDR3 totals 21 residues. The CDR3 DNA sequence: TGCAGCGCTCATGTTAGGAGCAGGGGAACAGCGGGAGGTTTGGTATCCTACGAGCAGTACTTC. It encodes CSAHVRSRGTAGGLVSYEQYF.

The table lists this clonotype with a few counts. This may arise from a read error, as a much more abundant clone is one base away. The V and J genes are TRBV6-5 and TRBJ2-3; either TRBD1 or TRBD2 may supply D (5 bases each). CDR1 is MNHEY, CDR2 SVGAGI, per germline. The CDR3 sequence is 14 residues long. The DNA of the CDR3 is TGTGCCAGCAAGACAGCTTCTAGCACAGAGACGCAGTATTTT. Translating it yields CASKTASSTETQYF.

This clonotype has more than one count but fewer than ten. This chain joins TRBV27 and TRBJ2-3; D may correspond to TRBD1 or TRBD2 (5 bases each). This CDR3 contains 15 residues. V was trimmed by 5 bases and J by 6 bases, leaving 18 bases between them. Germline CDR1 MNHEY, CDR2 SMNVEV (reference sequence). This CDR3 reads CASSPGPTGADTQYF. CDR3 DNA: TGTGCCAGCAGTCCGGGACCCACCGGAGCTGATACGCAGTATTTT.